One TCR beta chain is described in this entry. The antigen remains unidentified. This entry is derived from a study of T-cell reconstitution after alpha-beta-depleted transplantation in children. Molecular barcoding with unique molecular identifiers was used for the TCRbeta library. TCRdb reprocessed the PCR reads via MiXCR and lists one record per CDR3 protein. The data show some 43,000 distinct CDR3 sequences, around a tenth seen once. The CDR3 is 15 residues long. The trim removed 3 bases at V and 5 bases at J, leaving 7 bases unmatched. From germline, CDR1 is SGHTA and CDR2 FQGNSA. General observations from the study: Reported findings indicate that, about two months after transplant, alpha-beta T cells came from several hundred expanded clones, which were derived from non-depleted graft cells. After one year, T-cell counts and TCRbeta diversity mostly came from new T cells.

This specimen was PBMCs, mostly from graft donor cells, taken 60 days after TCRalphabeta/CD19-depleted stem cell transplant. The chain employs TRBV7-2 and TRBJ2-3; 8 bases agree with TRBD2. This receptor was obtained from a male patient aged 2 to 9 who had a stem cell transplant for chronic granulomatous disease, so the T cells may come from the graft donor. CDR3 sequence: CASSFFGRDLDTQYF. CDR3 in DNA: TGTGCCAGCAGCTTTTTCGGGAGGGATTTAGATACGCAGTATTTT.